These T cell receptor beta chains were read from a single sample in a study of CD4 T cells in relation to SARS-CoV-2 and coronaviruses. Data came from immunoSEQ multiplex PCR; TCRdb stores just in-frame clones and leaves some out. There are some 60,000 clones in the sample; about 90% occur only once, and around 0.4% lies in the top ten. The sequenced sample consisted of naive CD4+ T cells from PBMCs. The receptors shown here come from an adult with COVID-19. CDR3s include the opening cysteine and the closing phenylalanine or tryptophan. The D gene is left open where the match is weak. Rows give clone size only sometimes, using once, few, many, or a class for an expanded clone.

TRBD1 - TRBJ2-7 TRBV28 CASSSLNLLGQGAMLILNEQYF TGTGCCAGCAGTTCCCTAAACCTCCTAGGACAGGGGGCGATGCTAATTTTGAACGAGCAGTACTTC
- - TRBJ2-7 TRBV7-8 CASSPPDVVWGEQYF TGTGCCAGCAGCCCACCGGACGTGGTTTGGGGCGAGCAGTACTTC
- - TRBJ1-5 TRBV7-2 CASSLLTRSQPQHF TGTGCCAGCAGCCTTTTGACGCGGAGTCAGCCCCAGCATTTT
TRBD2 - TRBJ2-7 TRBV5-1 CASTRTSGRYEQYF TGCGCCAGCACCCGGACTAGCGGGAGGTACGAGCAGTACTTC
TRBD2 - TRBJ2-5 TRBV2 CASATGGEETQYF TGTGCCAGCGCCACGGGGGGGGAAGAGACCCAGTACTTC
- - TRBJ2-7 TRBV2 CASSVEGQVGEQYF TGTGCCAGCAGCGTAGAGGGGCAGGTTGGCGAGCAGTACTTC
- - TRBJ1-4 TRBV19 CASKPTTKNEKLFF TGTGCCAGTAAACCCACCACCAAGAATGAAAAACTGTTTTTT
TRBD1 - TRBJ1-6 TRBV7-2 CASSFRDRGLLWSPLHF TGTGCCAGCAGCTTCCGGGACAGGGGATTATTATGGTCACCCCTCCACTTT
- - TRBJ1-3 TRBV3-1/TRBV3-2 CASSQGSSGNTIYF TGTGCCAGCAGCCAAGGCAGCTCTGGAAACACCATATATTTT
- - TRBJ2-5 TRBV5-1 CASSGQLGRQETQYF TGCGCCAGCAGCGGCCAACTCGGACGGCAAGAGACCCAGTACTTC
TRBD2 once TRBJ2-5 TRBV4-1 CASSRLAGYGETQYF TGCGCCAGCAGCCGTCTAGCGGGATATGGGGAGACCCAGTACTTC
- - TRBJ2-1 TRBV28 CASSFYGDYNEQFF TGTGCCAGCAGTTTTTACGGGGACTACAATGAGCAGTTCTTC
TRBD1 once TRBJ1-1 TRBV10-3 CATTLLDRGLGEAFF TGTGCCACCACGCTACTGGACAGGGGGCTTGGTGAAGCTTTCTTT
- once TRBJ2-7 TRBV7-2 CASSPQVYSYEQYF TGTGCCAGCAGCCCTCAGGTGTACTCCTACGAGCAGTACTTC
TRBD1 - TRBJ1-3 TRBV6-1 CASSAGTGASSGNTIYF TGTGCCAGCAGTGCCGGGACAGGAGCCTCCTCTGGAAACACCATATATTTT
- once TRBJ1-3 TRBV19 CASSSSSGNTIYF TGTGCCAGTAGCAGCAGCTCTGGAAACACCATATATTTT
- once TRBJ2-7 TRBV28 CASSSGPGEQYF TGTGCCAGCAGTTCAGGACCGGGGGAGCAGTACTTC
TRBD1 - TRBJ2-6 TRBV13 CASSSRDRVFSGANVLTF TGTGCCAGCAGCTCCCGGGACAGGGTATTCTCTGGGGCCAACGTCCTGACTTTC
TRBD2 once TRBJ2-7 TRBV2 CASSQASGRVEQYF TGTGCCAGCAGTCAGGCTAGCGGGAGAGTTGAGCAGTACTTC
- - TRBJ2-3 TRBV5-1 CASSLRGQDTQYF TGCGCCAGCAGCTTGCGGGGCCAAGATACGCAGTATTTT
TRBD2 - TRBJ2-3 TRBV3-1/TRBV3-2 CASSPGLAGADTQYF TGTGCCAGCAGCCCCGGACTAGCGGGAGCGGATACGCAGTATTTT
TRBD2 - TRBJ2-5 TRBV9 CASSVELAGAPETQYF TGTGCCAGCAGCGTGGAACTAGCGGGAGCCCCTGAGACCCAGTACTTC